A selection of T cell receptor beta chains follows, all from one sample in a study of shared clonotypes between healthy human individuals. Libraries were prepared by immunoSEQ multiplex PCR; TCRdb keeps only in-frame clonotypes and omits some of them. Seen here are 1.5 million to 2.5 million clones, just under 95% observed once, and the top ten hold around 1.2%. The material sequenced was naive CD8+ T cells sorted from blood. The receptors here all came from a man aged 18 to 29 in good health. CDR3s include the opening cysteine and the closing phenylalanine or tryptophan. Each record gives: V gene, J gene, CDR3 protein.

v_gene: TRBV7-2
j_gene: TRBJ1-6
CDR3aa: CASSLIFGTPDSPLHF

v_gene: TRBV7-8
j_gene: TRBJ2-3
CDR3aa: CASSLAGGLGDTQYF

v_gene: TRBV4-1
j_gene: TRBJ2-1
CDR3aa: CASSQLTGTSGSNEQFF

v_gene: TRBV5-6
j_gene: TRBJ2-7
CDR3aa: CASSPWGESYEQYF

v_gene: TRBV18
j_gene: TRBJ1-1
CDR3aa: CASSLTDDLNTEAFF

v_gene: TRBV19
j_gene: TRBJ2-7
CDR3aa: CASSSLIGYEQYF

v_gene: TRBV4-2
j_gene: TRBJ2-7
CDR3aa: CASSQEAHGVYEQYF

v_gene: TRBV7-6
j_gene: TRBJ2-1
CDR3aa: CASSGGLGYNEQFF

v_gene: TRBV5-4
j_gene: TRBJ2-5
CDR3aa: CASSLEGIQETQYF

v_gene: TRBV11-1
j_gene: TRBJ2-7
CDR3aa: CASSFEQGTYEQYF

v_gene: TRBV28
j_gene: TRBJ1-1
CDR3aa: CASSTHRESVTEAFF

v_gene: TRBV19
j_gene: TRBJ2-3
CDR3aa: CASSMRTSGSTDTQYF

v_gene: TRBV9
j_gene: TRBJ2-2
CDR3aa: CASSTWEGIGGELFF

v_gene: TRBV9
j_gene: TRBJ2-1
CDR3aa: CASSEKGQAYNEQFF

v_gene: TRBV7-6
j_gene: TRBJ2-2
CDR3aa: CASSLVGQGNTGELFF

v_gene: TRBV4-1
j_gene: TRBJ1-1
CDR3aa: CASSQDPGLEAFF

v_gene: TRBV5-4
j_gene: TRBJ2-7
CDR3aa: CASSPATSGYEQYF

v_gene: TRBV5-1
j_gene: TRBJ2-1
CDR3aa: CASSLAGQYNEQFF

v_gene: TRBV7-9
j_gene: TRBJ2-5
CDR3aa: CASSLDEGWETQYF

v_gene: TRBV28
j_gene: TRBJ2-7
CDR3aa: CASSENRGFYEQYF

v_gene: TRBV4-1
j_gene: TRBJ2-2
CDR3aa: CASSQVERELFF

v_gene: TRBV27
j_gene: TRBJ2-5
CDR3aa: CASAQIGTGGQETQYF

v_gene: TRBV29-1
j_gene: TRBJ2-1
CDR3aa: CSVEGQGVYNEQFF

v_gene: TRBV7-8
j_gene: TRBJ2-7
CDR3aa: CASSLGLAGESPYEQYF

v_gene: TRBV27
j_gene: TRBJ2-2
CDR3aa: CASSSLATTGELFF

v_gene: TRBV4-1
j_gene: TRBJ2-4
CDR3aa: CASSQGTAKNIQYF

v_gene: TRBV4-1
j_gene: TRBJ1-2
CDR3aa: CASSGLMLGPFDGYTF

v_gene: TRBV5-5
j_gene: TRBJ2-1
CDR3aa: CASSLNDLAEQFF

v_gene: TRBV30
j_gene: TRBJ2-3
CDR3aa: CAWASGAGTDTQYF

v_gene: TRBV11-2
j_gene: TRBJ2-7
CDR3aa: CASSLEASMNF

v_gene: TRBV7-9
j_gene: TRBJ2-2
CDR3aa: CASSSPWGGTVSGELFF

v_gene: TRBV19
j_gene: TRBJ2-7
CDR3aa: CASSADLSGYEQYF

v_gene: TRBV11-2
j_gene: TRBJ1-1
CDR3aa: CASRKTGDRNTEAFF

v_gene: TRBV29-1
j_gene: TRBJ2-3
CDR3aa: CSVEGQGVTDTQYF

v_gene: TRBV28
j_gene: TRBJ2-5
CDR3aa: CASKGTELKETQYF

v_gene: TRBV5-1
j_gene: TRBJ2-1
CDR3aa: CASSSGLAGSSYNEQFF

v_gene: TRBV9
j_gene: TRBJ1-1
CDR3aa: CASSVGLLLNTEAFF

v_gene: TRBV7-9
j_gene: TRBJ1-1
CDR3aa: CASSLPTGGTEAFF

v_gene: TRBV2
j_gene: TRBJ2-5
CDR3aa: CASSEGAGAGETQYF

v_gene: TRBV4-2
j_gene: TRBJ1-2
CDR3aa: CASSHAPPVGYGYTF

v_gene: TRBV6-1
j_gene: TRBJ2-7
CDR3aa: CASSENTGEGTYEQYF

v_gene: TRBV13
j_gene: TRBJ2-7
CDR3aa: CASSLGPLPLGEQYF

v_gene: TRBV11-1
j_gene: TRBJ2-7
CDR3aa: CASEDGRSSYEQYF

v_gene: TRBV29-1
j_gene: TRBJ1-4
CDR3aa: CSVEGFGTGVEKLFF

v_gene: TRBV7-9
j_gene: TRBJ2-7
CDR3aa: CASSPTSGSESSGEQYF